The 4 T cell receptor beta chains below were found in one sample sequenced in a study of CD8 T cells in Susac syndrome. Roughly 0.5 to 1 ug RNA was reverse transcribed with random hexamers. From the immunoSEQ multiplex PCR reads, TCRdb called clonotypes with MiXCR, one entry per CDR3 protein. Of fewer than 150,000 distinct CDR3 sequences detected, about 93% appear once; the ten largest clones hold approximately 0.3%. What was sequenced was CD8+ T cells from PBMCs. The receptors stem from a human donor in good health.

The genes are TRBV19 and TRBJ2-1; 9 positions match TRBD2. Losses at the gene ends were 8 bases for V and 8 bases for J; bases not matched to a gene: 7. Germline V gene data show CDR1 as LNHDA and CDR2 as SQIVND (reference sequence). The CDR3 totals 13 residues. The DNA of the CDR3 is TGTGCCAGTGCGATAGCGGGAGCACATGAGCAGTTCTTC. Amino acids: CASAIAGAHEQFF.

The chain recombines TRBV20-1 with TRBJ2-5, with D hard to call. Trimming removed 2 bases at V and 3 bases at J, with 10 bases between. The CDR3 has 13 amino acids. Germline V gene lookup returns CDR1 DFQATT and CDR2 SNEGSKA (reference sequence). The CDR3 sequence is CSARPDREETQYF. The CDR3 nucleotides read TGCAGTGCTAGACCAGATCGAGAAGAGACCCAGTACTTC.

The rearrangement links TRBV6-2 or TRBV6-3 to TRBJ2-1, with no clear D. Trimming left V 6 bases short and J 0 bases short, with 12 bases between. This CDR3 comprises 15 residues. Germline V lookup: CDR1 MNHEY, CDR2 SVGEGT. In DNA, the CDR3 is TGTGCCAGCAGGATCTGGGGTAGCTCCTACAATGAGCAGTTCTTC. This sequence encodes CASRIWGSSYNEQFF.

The chain employs TRBV30 and TRBJ2-2; perhaps TRBD2 as D (7 bases). Deletions cut 3 bases from V and 6 bases from J, with 14 bases between. CDR1 is GTSNPN, CDR2 SVGIG, per germline (reference sequence). The CDR3 is made up of 14 amino acids. The CDR3 region is CAWSLGGRSGELFF. The CDR3 nucleotides read TGTGCCTGGAGCCTCGGGGGGCGATCCGGGGAGCTGTTTTTT.